This TCR beta chain was observed in a study of CD8+ T cells in alopecia areata. Study at large: The study gave tofacitinib for 6 to 18 months, then 6 months off drug. Regarding the study as a whole: Normal scalp had lower clonality than lesional scalp, with alopecia totalis/universalis lesions showing this most strongly. Scalp and blood samples kept many expanded lesional clones throughout tofacitinib.

Investigators isolated RNA and reverse transcribed it into cDNA to act as the sequencing template. Method: immunoSEQ multiplex PCR; TCRdb's copy keeps in-frame clones and lacks some. The sample lists 80,000 to 95,000 clones, around 40% seen once, with less than 20% in the top ten. The CDR3 covers 15 residues. CDR1 and CDR2 from the germline V gene are SQVTM and ANQGSEA. V lost 3 bases and J lost 5; bases outside the gene matches: 8. Regarding treatment: oral pan-JAK inhibitor, 5-10 mg twice daily. Sampling of alopecia areata patients yielded lesional scalp punch biopsies as well as peripheral blood. Concerning this clone: Antigen: not known.

The material sequenced was CD8+ T cells sorted from blood, taken at week 24, from a patient treated with tofacitinib. The chain links TRBV29-1 to TRBJ2-2; the match to TRBD1 covers 8 bases. The source is a human donor with alopecia areata. The CDR3 here is CSVEGRGHGTGELFF. CDR3 DNA: TGCAGCGTTGAGGGCAGGGGGCATGGAACCGGGGAGCTGTTTTTT.